The rows below give T cell receptor beta chains drawn from one sample of a study of T cell repertoires in cytomegalovirus infection. TCRdb independently ran MiXCR on the reads; one entry per CDR3 protein. The profile shows about 320,000 distinct CDR3 sequences, more than 8% of them singletons. The specimen was PBMCs. Receptors were obtained from a human donor in good health (CMV status not recorded). Some clones in this sample may be carry-over from other donors' samples. CDR3s include the opening cysteine and the closing phenylalanine or tryptophan. The D gene is left open where the match is weak. Size tells how often a clone was seen (once, few, many) or the class of an expanded clone, and some rows leave it out.

D: -
size: -
J: TRBJ1-1
V: TRBV6-2/TRBV6-3
CDR3: CASSATGPRYTEAFF
DNA: TGTGCCAGCAGTGCTACAGGGCCAAGGTACACTGAAGCTTTCTTT

D: TRBD1
size: -
J: TRBJ2-7
V: TRBV5-1
CDR3: CASSLFLGQGLAREQYF
DNA: TGCGCCAGCAGCTTATTTCTGGGACAGGGGTTAGCACGCGAGCAGTACTTC

D: -
size: many
J: TRBJ1-5
V: TRBV7-2
CDR3: CASSLGGVSEEPQHF
DNA: TGTGCCAGCAGCTTAGGGGGCGTGTCTGAGGAGCCCCAGCATTTT

D: -
size: few
J: TRBJ1-5
V: TRBV4-1
CDR3: CASSQDLEQPQHF
DNA: TGCGCCAGCAGCCAAGATCTCGAACAGCCCCAGCATTTT

D: TRBD1
size: few
J: TRBJ1-1
V: TRBV7-2
CDR3: CASSFLGTANTEAFF
DNA: TGTGCCAGCAGCTTTTTAGGGACAGCGAACACTGAAGCTTTCTTT

D: -
size: many
J: TRBJ2-6
V: TRBV7-2
CDR3: CASIPERAGANVLTF
DNA: TGTGCCAGCATCCCGGAGAGGGCTGGGGCCAACGTCCTGACTTTC

D: TRBD2
size: -
J: TRBJ2-1
V: TRBV20-1
CDR3: CSARDQSSGYRSYNEQFF
DNA: TGCAGTGCTAGAGATCAGTCTAGCGGATACCGCTCCTACAATGAGCAGTTCTTC

D: -
size: many
J: TRBJ2-4
V: TRBV7-2
CDR3: CASSRTIAKNIQYF
DNA: TGTGCCAGCAGCCGGACCATAGCCAAAAACATTCAGTACTTC

D: -
size: few
J: TRBJ1-5
V: TRBV5-5
CDR3: CASSEPGTMGSNQPQHF
DNA: TGTGCCAGCAGCGAACCCGGGACAATGGGCAGCAATCAGCCCCAGCATTTT

D: -
size: many
J: TRBJ2-5
V: TRBV7-8
CDR3: CASSFDTLETQYF
DNA: TGTGCCAGCAGCTTCGATACCCTGGAGACCCAGTACTTC

D: -
size: few
J: TRBJ1-1
V: TRBV12-3/TRBV12-4
CDR3: CASSLFQMNTEAFF
DNA: TGTGCCAGCAGTTTGTTCCAGATGAACACTGAAGCTTTCTTT

D: -
size: many
J: TRBJ2-7
V: TRBV6-2/TRBV6-3
CDR3: CASSYPGAPGWYF
DNA: TGTGCCAGCAGTTACCCCGGGGCTCCCGGCTGGTACTTC

D: -
size: many
J: TRBJ1-1
V: TRBV19
CDR3: CASRRTGQREAFF
DNA: TGTGCCAGCAGACGGACTGGGCAGCGGGAAGCTTTCTTT

D: TRBD2
size: few
J: TRBJ2-2
V: TRBV13
CDR3: CASRNRLAGTPRFF
DNA: TGTGCCAGCAGAAATCGACTAGCGGGGACGCCGCGGTTTTTT

D: TRBD1
size: -
J: TRBJ1-3
V: TRBV6-6
CDR3: CASSSPERTGGNTIYF
DNA: TGTGCCAGCAGTTCCCCCGAAAGGACAGGGGGAAACACCATATATTTT

D: -
size: many
J: TRBJ2-7
V: TRBV7-2
CDR3: CASSWYLSGAYEQYF
DNA: TGTGCCAGCAGCTGGTACCTCTCCGGGGCTTACGAGCAGTACTTC

D: -
size: many
J: TRBJ2-1
V: TRBV7-2
CDR3: CASSAPSREQFF
DNA: TGTGCCAGCAGCGCACCTTCCAGGGAGCAGTTCTTC

D: -
size: -
J: TRBJ2-7
V: TRBV6-2/TRBV6-3
CDR3: CASSYQAYEQYF
DNA: TGTGCCAGCAGCTACCAAGCCTACGAGCAGTACTTC

D: -
size: few
J: TRBJ2-3
V: TRBV6-6
CDR3: CASAGPGDTQYF
DNA: TGTGCCAGCGCGGGGCCGGGGGATACGCAGTATTTT

D: -
size: -
J: TRBJ2-1
V: TRBV4-3
CDR3: CASSQVSHNEQFF
DNA: TGCGCCAGCAGCCAAGTTTCGCATAATGAGCAGTTCTTC

D: TRBD1
size: -
J: TRBJ2-7
V: TRBV25-1
CDR3: CASSESTGGTGEQYF
DNA: TGTGCCAGCAGTGAATCGACAGGGGGCACGGGCGAGCAGTACTTC

D: TRBD2
size: many
J: TRBJ2-5
V: TRBV7-2
CDR3: CASSLAPAGGGETQYF
DNA: TGTGCCAGCAGCTTAGCTCCAGCGGGGGGGGGAGAGACCCAGTACTTC

D: TRBD2
size: few
J: TRBJ2-7
V: TRBV28
CDR3: CASSLPTSGDSYEQYF
DNA: TGTGCCAGCAGTTTACCCACTAGCGGGGACTCCTACGAGCAGTACTTC

D: -
size: once
J: TRBJ2-5
V: TRBV10-3
CDR3: CVISEPLTGRQETQYF
DNA: TGTGTCATCAGTGAGCCCCTCACAGGGAGACAAGAGACCCAGTACTTC

D: TRBD1
size: few
J: TRBJ1-4
V: TRBV12-3/TRBV12-4
CDR3: CASSRNRGNDATNEKLFF
DNA: TGTGCCAGCAGTCGTAACAGGGGTAACGATGCAACTAATGAAAAACTGTTTTTT

D: TRBD2
size: many
J: TRBJ2-7
V: TRBV7-2
CDR3: CASSLDSSGMYPNEQYF
DNA: TGTGCCAGCAGCTTAGACTCTAGCGGGATGTATCCGAACGAGCAGTACTTC

D: -
size: many
J: TRBJ1-1
V: TRBV5-1
CDR3: CASSFGVGTEAFF
DNA: TGCGCCAGCAGCTTTGGGGTAGGCACTGAAGCTTTCTTT

D: -
size: many
J: TRBJ2-1
V: TRBV12-3/TRBV12-4
CDR3: CASTYRGGAYNEQFF
DNA: TGTGCCAGCACCTATAGGGGGGGGGCCTACAATGAGCAGTTCTTC

D: -
size: once
J: TRBJ2-7
V: TRBV27
CDR3: CASRPSYRYEQYF
DNA: TGTGCCAGCAGACCTAGCTACCGCTACGAGCAGTACTTC

D: TRBD2
size: -
J: TRBJ2-3
V: TRBV27
CDR3: CATRTSGSTDTQYF
DNA: TGTGCCACGCGGACTAGCGGGTCCACAGATACGCAGTATTTT

D: -
size: -
J: TRBJ1-5
V: TRBV5-1
CDR3: CASSEGSGQPQHF
DNA: TGCGCCAGCAGCGAAGGGTCTGGTCAGCCCCAGCATTTT

D: TRBD2
size: many
J: TRBJ2-1
V: TRBV6-5
CDR3: CASSRVPYRTSGSKDEQFF
DNA: TGTGCCAGCAGTAGGGTCCCCTATCGGACTAGCGGGAGTAAGGATGAGCAGTTCTTC

D: TRBD1
size: many
J: TRBJ1-5
V: TRBV12-3/TRBV12-4
CDR3: CASSSQGSNQPQHF
DNA: TGCGCCAGCAGCTCACAGGGGAGCAATCAGCCCCAGCATTTT

D: TRBD2
size: many
J: TRBJ2-7
V: TRBV6-2/TRBV6-3
CDR3: CASSYIWSGRSDEQYF
DNA: TGTGCCAGCAGTTACATCTGGAGCGGGAGGAGCGACGAGCAGTACTTC

D: -
size: -
J: TRBJ2-5
V: TRBV15
CDR3: CATSRVAQGGETQYF
DNA: TGTGCCACCAGCAGAGTGGCTCAGGGAGGAGAGACCCAGTACTTC

D: -
size: many
J: TRBJ1-5
V: TRBV12-3/TRBV12-4
CDR3: CASSTGQTSNQPQHF
DNA: TGTGCCAGCAGCACAGGACAGACAAGCAATCAGCCCCAGCATTTT

D: -
size: many
J: TRBJ2-7
V: TRBV7-2
CDR3: CASSLVLLAQSYEQYF
DNA: TGTGCCAGCAGCTTAGTCCTTCTAGCGCAATCCTACGAGCAGTACTTC

D: -
size: many
J: TRBJ2-1
V: TRBV7-2
CDR3: CASSPSLDRFF
DNA: TGTGCCAGCAGCCCTAGCTTGGACCGTTTCTTC

D: -
size: -
J: TRBJ2-7
V: TRBV20-1
CDR3: CSASRNAGEQYF
DNA: TGCAGTGCTAGTCGAAATGCGGGCGAGCAGTACTTC

D: -
size: few
J: TRBJ2-1
V: TRBV4-2
CDR3: CASSTPQNEQFF
DNA: TGTGCCAGCAGCACCCCCCAAAATGAGCAGTTCTTC

D: -
size: -
J: TRBJ2-7
V: TRBV27
CDR3: CASSSPQRTGSYEQYF
DNA: TGTGCCAGCAGTTCCCCCCAAAGGACTGGCTCCTACGAGCAGTACTTC

D: -
size: many
J: TRBJ1-1
V: TRBV12-3/TRBV12-4
CDR3: CASDHSNTEAFF
DNA: TGTGCCAGCGATCATTCGAACACTGAAGCTTTCTTT

D: TRBD1
size: many
J: TRBJ1-1
V: TRBV29-1
CDR3: CSGGQALNTEAFF
DNA: TGCAGCGGGGGACAGGCTCTGAACACTGAAGCTTTCTTT

D: TRBD1
size: few
J: TRBJ1-4
V: TRBV30
CDR3: CAWSGGRGRFHEKLFF
DNA: TGTGCCTGGAGTGGAGGCAGGGGGCGCTTCCACGAAAAACTGTTTTTT

D: -
size: many
J: TRBJ1-5
V: TRBV7-2
CDR3: CASSIGANQPQHF
DNA: TGTGCCAGCAGCATCGGGGCCAATCAGCCCCAGCATTTT